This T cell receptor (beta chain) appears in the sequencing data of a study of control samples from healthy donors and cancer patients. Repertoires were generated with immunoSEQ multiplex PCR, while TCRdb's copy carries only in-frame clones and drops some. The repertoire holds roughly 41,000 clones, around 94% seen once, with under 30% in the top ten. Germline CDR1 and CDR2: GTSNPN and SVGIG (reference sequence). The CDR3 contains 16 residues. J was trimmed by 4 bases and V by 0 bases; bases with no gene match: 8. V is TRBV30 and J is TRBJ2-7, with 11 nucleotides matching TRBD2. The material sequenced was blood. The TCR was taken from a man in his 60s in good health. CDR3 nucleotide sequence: TGTGCCTGGAGTGTTGGGACTAGCGGCCATCTATACGAGCAGTACTTC. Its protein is CAWSVGTSGHLYEQYF.